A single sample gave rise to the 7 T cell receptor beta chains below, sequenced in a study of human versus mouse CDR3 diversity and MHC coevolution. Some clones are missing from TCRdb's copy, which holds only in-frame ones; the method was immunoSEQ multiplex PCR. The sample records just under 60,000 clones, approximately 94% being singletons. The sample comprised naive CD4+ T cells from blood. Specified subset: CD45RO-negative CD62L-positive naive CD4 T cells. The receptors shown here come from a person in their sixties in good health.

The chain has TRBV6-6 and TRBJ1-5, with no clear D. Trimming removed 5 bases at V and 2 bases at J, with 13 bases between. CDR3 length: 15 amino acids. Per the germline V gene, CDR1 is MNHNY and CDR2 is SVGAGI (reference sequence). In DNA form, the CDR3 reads TGTGCCAGCAGTACGTTCACGGCGGGCAATCAGCCCCAGCATTTT. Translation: CASSTFTAGNQPQHF.

CDR3 sequence reads: CASSPQGAIYEQYF. CDR3 DNA: TGTGCCAGCTCACCCCAGGGGGCGATCTACGAGCAGTACTTC. The chain combines TRBV18 with TRBJ2-7; 8 positions agree with TRBD1. The ends lost 3 bases at V and 3 bases at J; junction bases unmatched: 4. The germline gives CDR1 KGHSH, CDR2 LQKENI. The CDR3 has 14 amino acids.

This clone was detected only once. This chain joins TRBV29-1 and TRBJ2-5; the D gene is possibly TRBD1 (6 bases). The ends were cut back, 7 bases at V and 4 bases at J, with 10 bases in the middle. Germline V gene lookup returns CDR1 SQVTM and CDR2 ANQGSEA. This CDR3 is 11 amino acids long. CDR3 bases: TGCAGCGGGGGGCCCATAGAGACCCAGTACTTC. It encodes CSGGPIETQYF.

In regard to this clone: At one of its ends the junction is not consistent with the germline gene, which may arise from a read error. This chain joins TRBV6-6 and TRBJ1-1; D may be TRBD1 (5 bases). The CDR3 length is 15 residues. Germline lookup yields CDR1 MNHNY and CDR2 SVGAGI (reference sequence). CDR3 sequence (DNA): TGTGCCAGCAGTTACTCGCCCGGGGGGAACGCTGAAGCTTTCTTT. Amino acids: CASSYSPGGNAEAFF.

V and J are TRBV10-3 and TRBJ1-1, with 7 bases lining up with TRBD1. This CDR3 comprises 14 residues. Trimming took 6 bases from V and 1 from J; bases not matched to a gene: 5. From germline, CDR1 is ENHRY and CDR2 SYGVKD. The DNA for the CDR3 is TGTGCCATCAGCCGGGACAGACAGAACACTGAAGCTTTCTTT. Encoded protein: CAISRDRQNTEAFF.

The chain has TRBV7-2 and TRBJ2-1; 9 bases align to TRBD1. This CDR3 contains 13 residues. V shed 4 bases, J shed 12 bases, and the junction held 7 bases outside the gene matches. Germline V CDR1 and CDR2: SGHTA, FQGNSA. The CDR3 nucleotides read TGTGCCAGCAGCTCCCAGGGACAGGGAGTGCAGTTCTTC. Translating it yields CASSSQGQGVQFF.

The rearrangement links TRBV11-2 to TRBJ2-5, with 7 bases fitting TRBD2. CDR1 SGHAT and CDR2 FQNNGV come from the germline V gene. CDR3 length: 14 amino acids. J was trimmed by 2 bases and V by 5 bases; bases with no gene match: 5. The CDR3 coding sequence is TGTGCCAGCAGCCACGGGACTAAGCAAGAGACCCAGTACTTC. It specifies CASSHGTKQETQYF.